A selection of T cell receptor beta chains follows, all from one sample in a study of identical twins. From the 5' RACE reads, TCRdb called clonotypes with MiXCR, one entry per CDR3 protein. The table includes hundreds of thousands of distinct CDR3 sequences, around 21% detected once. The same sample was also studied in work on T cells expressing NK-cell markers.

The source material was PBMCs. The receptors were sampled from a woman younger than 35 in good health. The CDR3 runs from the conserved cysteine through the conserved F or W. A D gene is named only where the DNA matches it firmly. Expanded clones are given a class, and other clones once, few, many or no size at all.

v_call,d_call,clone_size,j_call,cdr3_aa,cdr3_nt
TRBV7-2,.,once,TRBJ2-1,CASSLGGRQVFF,TGTGCCAGCAGCTTAGGGGGAAGACAGGTATTCTTC
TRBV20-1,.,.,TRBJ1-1,CSQPGVHTEAFF,TGCAGTCAACCTGGCGTACACACTGAAGCTTTCTTT
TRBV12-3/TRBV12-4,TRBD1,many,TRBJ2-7,CASSSLDRGVQYEQYF,TGTGCCAGCAGTTCCCTGGACAGGGGGGTTCAATACGAGCAGTACTTC
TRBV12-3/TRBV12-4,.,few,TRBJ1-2,CASSLDSPGYTF,TGTGCCAGCAGTCTGGACAGTCCCGGCTACACCTTC
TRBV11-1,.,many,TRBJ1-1,CASSSDRLNTEAFF,TGTGCCAGCAGTTCGGACAGATTAAACACTGAAGCTTTCTTT
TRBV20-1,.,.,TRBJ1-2,CSAIGHMGYGYTF,TGCAGTGCTATTGGACACATGGGCTATGGCTACACCTTC
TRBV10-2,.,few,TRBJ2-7,CASNARGQYTYEQYF,TGCGCCAGCAATGCCCGCGGACAGTACACCTACGAGCAGTACTTC
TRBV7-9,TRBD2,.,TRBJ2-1,CASSSSSGGSSYNEQFF,TGTGCCAGCAGCTCCTCTAGCGGGGGAAGCTCCTACAATGAGCAGTTCTTC
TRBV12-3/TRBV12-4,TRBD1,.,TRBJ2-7,CASSIDRGLYEQYF,TGTGCCAGCAGCATCGACAGGGGGCTTTACGAGCAGTACTTC
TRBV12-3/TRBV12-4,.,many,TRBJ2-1,CASSLFGDHEQFF,TGTGCCAGCAGTTTATTCGGCGACCATGAGCAGTTCTTC